This T cell receptor (beta chain) came from a study of T-cell reconstitution after alpha-beta-depleted transplantation in children. Using unique molecular identifiers, the investigators prepared the TCRbeta library. TCRdb reanalysed the PCR reads using MiXCR and keeps one entry per CDR3 protein. This table has around 370,000 distinct CDR3 sequences, under 13% appearing once. CDR1 DFQATT and CDR2 SNEGSKA come from the germline V gene (reference sequence). The J segment lost 0 bases and the V segment lost 1 base, leaving 12 bases of the junction unmatched. The CDR3 is 17 residues long. This TCR derives from a human donor who donated a stem cell graft to a child with acute lymphoblastic leukemia. Specimen: PBMCs from the stem cell graft donor, collected from the stem cell graft. The chain carries TRBV20-1 and TRBJ2-7; 7 bases fit TRBD2. The CDR3 loop reads CSARGGPSGRVSYEQYF. The CDR3 DNA reads as TGCAGTGCTAGAGGGGGCCCTAGCGGAAGAGTCTCCTACGAGCAGTACTTC.